This TCR beta chain came from a study of shared clonotypes between healthy human individuals. Study results and caveats: Naive subsets generally exceeded memory subsets in estimated richness. Despite large depth, sorted-subset datasets appeared incompletely sequenced.

In the case of this clone: What it binds is not known.

The germline V gene has CDR1 DFQATT and CDR2 SNEGSKA (reference sequence). Trimming removed 2 bases from V and 6 bases from J, with 7 bases in between. This CDR3 is 11 amino acids long. Clones were read by immunoSEQ multiplex PCR, and TCRdb kept only the in-frame ones, dropping some. Of around 200,000 clones listed, about 93% are singletons. This TCR came from a woman younger than 45 in good health. This rearrangement joins TRBV20-1 to TRBJ1-1; no reliable D call. The specimen sequenced was naive CD4+ T cells sorted from blood. Noted subset: CD45RA+ positively selected. The CDR3 sequence is CSARPTAEAFF. The CDR3 nucleotides are TGCAGTGCTAGACCCACGGCTGAAGCTTTCTTT.